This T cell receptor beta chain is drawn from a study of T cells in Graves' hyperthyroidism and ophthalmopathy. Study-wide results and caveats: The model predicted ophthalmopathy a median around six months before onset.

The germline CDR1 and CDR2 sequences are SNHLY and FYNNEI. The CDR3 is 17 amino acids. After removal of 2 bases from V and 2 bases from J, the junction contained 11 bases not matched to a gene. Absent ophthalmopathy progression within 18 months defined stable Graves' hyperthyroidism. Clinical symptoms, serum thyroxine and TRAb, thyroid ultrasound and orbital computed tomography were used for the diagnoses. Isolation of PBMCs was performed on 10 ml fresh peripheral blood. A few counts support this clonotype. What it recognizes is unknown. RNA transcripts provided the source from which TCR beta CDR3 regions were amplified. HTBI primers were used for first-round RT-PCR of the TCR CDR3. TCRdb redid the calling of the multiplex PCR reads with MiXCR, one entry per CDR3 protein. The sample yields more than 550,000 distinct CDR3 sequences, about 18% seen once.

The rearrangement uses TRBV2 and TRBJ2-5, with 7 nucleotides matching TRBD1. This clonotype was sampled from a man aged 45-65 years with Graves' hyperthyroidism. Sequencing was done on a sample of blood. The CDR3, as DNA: TGTGCCAGCAGTGAATACAGGGGCCGCAGACCTCAAGAGACCCAGTACTTC. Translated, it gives CASSEYRGRRPQETQYF.